These 6 T cell receptor beta chains came from one sample sequenced in a study of blood T cell repertoires in COVID-19. Only in-frame clones appear in the TCRdb table, and some are missing; sequencing was by immunoSEQ multiplex PCR. The sample records approximately 210,000 clones, around 81% being singletons. Input material: PBMCs or T cells enriched from blood (not recorded which). Receptors were obtained from a woman in her forties or fifties with acute COVID-19.

This clone has just a few counts. The J gene is TRBJ2-7, the V gene TRBV24-1, with TRBD1 matching over 10 bases. The CDR3 has 19 amino acids. Germline-derived CDR1 and CDR2 are KGHDR and SFDVKD. The trim removed 0 bases at V and 3 bases at J, leaving 13 bases unmatched. The CDR3 loop is CATSDLERTGGNWDYEQYF. CDR3 in DNA: TGTGCCACCAGTGATTTGGAGCGGACAGGGGGTAACTGGGACTACGAGCAGTACTTC.

The chain joins TRBV11-2 to TRBJ1-6, with TRBD1 identical over 7 bases. Germline V gene data show CDR1 as SGHAT and CDR2 as FQNNGV. The CDR3 length is 14 residues. Unmatched junction bases numbered 8, after V lost 8 bases and J lost 7 bases. The CDR3 DNA reads TGTGCCAGCGGAGGGGGCCAGTGGAATTCACCCCTCCACTTT. The encoded protein is CASGGGQWNSPLHF.

The chain is built from TRBV27 and TRBJ2-7, with 10 positions matching TRBD2. CDR1 and CDR2 from the germline V gene are MNHEY and SMNVEV (reference sequence). The CDR3 runs to 15 residues. J gave up 2 bases and V 6 bases, and 7 bases lay outside the gene matches. The CDR3 nucleotides are TGTGCCAGCAGGGGCCTAGCGGGAGAGGCCTACGAGCAGTACTTC. As protein: CASRGLAGEAYEQYF.

This chain connects TRBV28 to TRBJ1-4; D is ambiguous. Germline CDR1 is MDHEN and CDR2 is SYDVKM. Deletions cut 5 bases from V and 0 bases from J, with 10 bases between. This CDR3 is 15 amino acids long. The CDR3 coding sequence is TGTGCCAGCAGTCGTCTACAGACAACTAATGAAAAACTGTTTTTT. Amino acid sequence: CASSRLQTTNEKLFF. The full variable domain, its missing parts supplied by reference TRBV28 and TRBJ1-4, is DVKVTQSSRYLVKRTGEKVFLECVQDMDHENMFWYRQDPGLGLRLIYFSYDVKMKEKGDIPEGYSVSREKKERFSLILESASTNQTSMYLCASSRLQTTNEKLFFGSGTQLSVL.

This clone was picked up a small number of times. V is TRBV3-1 (or the pseudogene TRBV3-2) and J is TRBJ2-5; a weak D match, TRBD2 (6 bases). Germline V CDR1 and CDR2: LGHDT, YNNKEL (reference sequence). The length of the CDR3 is 13 residues. Trimming left V 7 bases short and J 5 bases short, with 14 bases between. DNA for the CDR3: TGTGCCAGCACGTTGCGGGGCTGGGAGACCCAGTACTTC. Residues: CASTLRGWETQYF.

This clone was observed once. The chain couples TRBV28 to TRBJ2-7, with D possibly being TRBD1 (5 bases). V lost 5 bases to trimming and J lost 3 bases, with 8 bases between them. The germline CDR1 and CDR2 sequences are MDHEN and SYDVKM. This CDR3 region has 12 residues. CDR3 amino acids: CASSERGYEQYF. For the CDR3, the DNA is TGTGCCAGCAGTGAAAGGGGCTACGAGCAGTACTTC.